These 4 T cell receptor beta chains came from one sample sequenced in a study of OX40 agonist ivuxolimab in advanced cancers. The table came from immunoSEQ multiplex PCR; TCRdb's copy has only in-frame clones and leaves some out. Among around 82,000 clones listed, 88% were seen once. The source material was CD4+ or CD8+ T cells sorted from blood, sampled in a trial of the OX40 agonist ivuxolimab. The origin of the receptors is an adult with an advanced solid tumor such as melanoma, head and neck, liver or kidney cancer.

The chain has TRBV7-8 and TRBJ2-7; D perhaps matches TRBD2 (5 bases). Trimming took off 3 bases at V and 7 bases at J, with 13 bases between the two ends. Germline-derived CDR1 and CDR2 are SGHVS and FQNEAQ. The CDR3 runs 13 residues. The CDR3 DNA is TGTGCCAGCAGCTTTGGCGGTTCGGGGGAGCAGTACTTC. It is translated as CASSFGGSGEQYF.

Concerning this clone itself: Other nucleotide sequences in the sample specify the same CDR3. The chain employs TRBV7-3 and TRBJ1-1; D gene uncertain. The germline CDR1 and CDR2 sequences are SGHTA and FQGTGA. V was pared by 4 bases and J by 2 bases, with 8 bases between. There are 13 residues in the CDR3. The DNA for the CDR3 is TGTGCCAGCAGCTCACAGCCCAACACTGAAGCTTTCTTT. It codes for CASSSQPNTEAFF.

This chain uses TRBV29-1 with TRBJ2-7; 9 nucleotides line up with TRBD1. Germline loops: CDR1 SQVTM, CDR2 ANQGSEA. The V gene end was trimmed by 6 bases and the J gene end by 5 bases; junction bases not matched to a gene: 11. The CDR3 sequence is 14 residues long. The CDR3: CSVGRDREIHEQYF. CDR3 DNA sequence: TGCAGCGTCGGCCGGGACAGGGAGATCCACGAGCAGTACTTC.

The chain is built from TRBV7-9 and TRBJ1-1; D perhaps matches TRBD1 (5 bases). The V and J ends lost 11 bases and 2 bases respectively, with 21 bases between them. Germline CDR1 reads SEHNR; CDR2 reads FQNEAQ (reference sequence). The CDR3 is 15 residues long. The chain's CDR3 is CAGGERPKGNTEAFF. The DNA for the CDR3 is TGTGCCGGGGGGGAGCGTCCCAAGGGAAACACTGAAGCTTTCTTT.